The sequence of this T cell receptor beta chain was determined in a study of identical twins. V was trimmed by 1 base and J by 5 bases, leaving 11 bases between them. CDR1 is DFQATT, CDR2 SNEGSKA, per germline (reference sequence). The CDR3 is 13 residues long. This clonotype was counted between two and nine times. cDNA carried unique molecular identifiers, and a universal primer site was added by template switching. Each CDR3 protein gets one entry after TCRdb re-called the 5' RACE reads with MiXCR. This sample carries some 1,600,000 distinct CDR3 sequences, 32% of them seen once, and the ten largest clones take around 0.3%. All of the donors were Caucasians in good health.

The genes are TRBV20-1 and TRBJ1-1, with a possible D match to TRBD1 (5 bases). This TCR was sampled from a newborn girl in good health. Sequencing was done on a sample of cord blood. The CDR3 nucleotides are TGCAGTGCTAGAGGCGGGGGAAAGACTGAAGCTTTCTTT. Amino acid sequence: CSARGGGKTEAFF.